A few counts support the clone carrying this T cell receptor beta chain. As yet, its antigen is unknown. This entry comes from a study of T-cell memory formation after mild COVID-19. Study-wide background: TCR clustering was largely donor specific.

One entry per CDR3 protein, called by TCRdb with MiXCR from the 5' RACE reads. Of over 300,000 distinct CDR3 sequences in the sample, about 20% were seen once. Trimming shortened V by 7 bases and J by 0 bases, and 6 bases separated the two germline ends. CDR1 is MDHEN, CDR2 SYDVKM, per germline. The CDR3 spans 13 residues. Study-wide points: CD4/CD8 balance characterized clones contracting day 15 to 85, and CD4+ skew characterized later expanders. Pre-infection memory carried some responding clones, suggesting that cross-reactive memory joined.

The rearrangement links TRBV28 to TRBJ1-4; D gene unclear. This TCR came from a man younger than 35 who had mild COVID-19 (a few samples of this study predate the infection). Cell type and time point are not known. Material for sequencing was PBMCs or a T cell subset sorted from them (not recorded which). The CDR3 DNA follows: TGTGCCAGCATGAGGTCAACTAATGAAAAACTGTTTTTT. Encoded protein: CASMRSTNEKLFF.